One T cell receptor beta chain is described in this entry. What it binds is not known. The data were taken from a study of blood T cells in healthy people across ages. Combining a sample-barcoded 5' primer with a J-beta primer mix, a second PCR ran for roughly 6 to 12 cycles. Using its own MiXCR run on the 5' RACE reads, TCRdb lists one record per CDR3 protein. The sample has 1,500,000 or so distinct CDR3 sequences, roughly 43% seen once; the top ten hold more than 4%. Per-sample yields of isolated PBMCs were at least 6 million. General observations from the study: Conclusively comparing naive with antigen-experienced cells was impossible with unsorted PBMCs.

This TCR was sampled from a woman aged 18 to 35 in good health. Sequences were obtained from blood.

CDR3 sequence reads: CASSLQKETQYF. DNA of the CDR3: TGTGCCAGCAGCTTACAGAAAGAGACCCAGTACTTC. V usage is TRBV7-2 and J usage is TRBJ2-5, with D unclear. CDR1 is SGHTA, CDR2 FQGNSA, per germline. V lost 2 bases to trimming and J lost 3 bases, with 4 bases between them. The CDR3 has 12 amino acids.